These T cell receptor beta chains were read from a single sample in a study of CD8+ T cells in alopecia areata. Measured with immunoSEQ multiplex PCR; TCRdb has only the in-frame clones, and not every one. The sample records hundreds of thousands of clones, less than 80% being singletons. The material was CD4+ T cells sorted from blood, obtained at week 0. The receptors were sampled from a human donor with alopecia areata. Each CDR3 is given with its conserved first and last residue. D genes are given only for firm matches. Clone size is not always given. Where it is, it says once, few, many or a class for expanded clones.

TRBD1 TRBJ2-1 NA TRBV5-4 TGTGCCAGCAGCTTGGGAGGGGACAGGGGATACAATGAGCAGTTCTTC CASSLGGDRGYNEQFF
NA TRBJ2-7 NA TRBV29-1 TGCAGCGCTCGGGACAACCCCTACGAGCAGTACTTC CSARDNPYEQYF
NA TRBJ2-5 NA TRBV5-1 TGCGCCAGCAGCTTGGATCCCGGCAGGGAAGAGACCCAGTACTTC CASSLDPGREETQYF
NA TRBJ2-3 NA TRBV2 TGTGCCAGCAGTGCGGGGCGGGGAGGCACAGATACGCAGTATTTT CASSAGRGGTDTQYF
NA TRBJ2-2 few TRBV14 TGTGCCAGCAGCCAATCGGCCCGGGAGCTGTTTTTT CASSQSARELFF
TRBD2 TRBJ2-5 once TRBV27 TGTGCCAGCAGGGGCGGGGGCCAAGAGACCCAGTACTTC CASRGGGQETQYF
TRBD1 TRBJ2-5 NA TRBV7-8 TGTGCCAGCAGCCCCTGGCAGGGGGTGTCGGAAGAGACCCAGTACTTC CASSPWQGVSEETQYF
TRBD1 TRBJ2-1 NA TRBV20-1 TGCAGTGCTGCAGGGGGCAATGAGCAGTTCTTC CSAAGGNEQFF
NA TRBJ2-7 NA TRBV29-1 TGCAGTACCTCCAGGGACCCCTACGAGCAGTACTTC CSTSRDPYEQYF
NA TRBJ2-5 NA TRBV2 TGTGCCAGCATCAGTGGTATTCTCCCCAAAGAGACCCAGTACTTC CASISGILPKETQYF
NA TRBJ1-2 NA TRBV30 TGTGCCTGGGATAGAACCGGGACTTCCAGCTACACCTTC CAWDRTGTSSYTF
NA TRBJ2-1 NA TRBV7-9 TGTGCCAGCACCTCTCCCAGGGGCGATGAGCAGTTCTTC CASTSPRGDEQFF
TRBD1 TRBJ2-7 NA TRBV2 TGTGCCAGCAGAGCCGACAGGGTAGGCTACGAGCAGTACTTC CASRADRVGYEQYF
TRBD2 TRBJ2-7 NA TRBV29-1 TGCAGCAACCCGGGCGAGCGGGGGGGCGGCGAGCAGTACTTC CSNPGERGGGEQYF
NA TRBJ1-2 NA TRBV29-1 TGCAGCGTTGGGGACTACACCTTC CSVGDYTF
TRBD1 TRBJ2-7 few TRBV7-9 TGTGCCAGCAGCTTGGGGACAGCCTACGAGCAGTACTTC CASSLGTAYEQYF
TRBD2 TRBJ2-3 NA TRBV29-1 TGCACCATCACGGGGGGAACAGATACGCAGTATTTT CTITGGTDTQYF
NA TRBJ2-4 NA TRBV7-9 TGTGCCACCAGAGGGGTTTCCAAAAACATTCAGTACTTC CATRGVSKNIQYF
NA TRBJ1-2 NA TRBV18 TGTGCCAGCTCACCTTTCTCCAGTCCTTTCTATGGCTACACCTTC CASSPFSSPFYGYTF
NA TRBJ1-1 NA TRBV7-9 TGTGCCAGCAGCCCCGTATGGGGGAAGAACACTGAAGCTTTCTTT CASSPVWGKNTEAFF
TRBD1 TRBJ2-1 few TRBV9 TGTGCCAGCAGCCTCTGGACAGGGGAAAATTCCTACAATGAGCAGTTCTTC CASSLWTGENSYNEQFF
TRBD1 TRBJ1-2 NA TRBV2 TGTGCCAGCAGTCCACGACAGGGGTTGAGCGGCTACACCTTC CASSPRQGLSGYTF